This T cell receptor beta chain derives from a study of radiotherapy plus CTLA-4 blockade in lung cancer. Sequencing was performed with immunoSEQ multiplex PCR; in TCRdb, only in-frame clones are kept and a portion is missing. Of about 28,000 clones listed, roughly 80% are singletons. The germline gives CDR1 SGHTA, CDR2 FQGTGA. The CDR3 loop spans 16 amino acids. V gave up 4 bases and J gave up 2 bases, with 17 bases separating them. The source of this sequence is a human donor with non-small cell lung cancer who had stable disease on radiotherapy plus ipilimumab. The chain uses TRBV7-3 and TRBJ1-1; D is possibly TRBD1 (5 bases). Sequencing used peripheral blood, obtained from a patient treated with radiotherapy plus ipilimumab. The CDR3 loop is CASSSRDPAGNTEAFF. The DNA of the CDR3 is TGTGCCAGCAGCTCCCGGGACCCCGCAGGAAACACTGAAGCTTTCTTT.